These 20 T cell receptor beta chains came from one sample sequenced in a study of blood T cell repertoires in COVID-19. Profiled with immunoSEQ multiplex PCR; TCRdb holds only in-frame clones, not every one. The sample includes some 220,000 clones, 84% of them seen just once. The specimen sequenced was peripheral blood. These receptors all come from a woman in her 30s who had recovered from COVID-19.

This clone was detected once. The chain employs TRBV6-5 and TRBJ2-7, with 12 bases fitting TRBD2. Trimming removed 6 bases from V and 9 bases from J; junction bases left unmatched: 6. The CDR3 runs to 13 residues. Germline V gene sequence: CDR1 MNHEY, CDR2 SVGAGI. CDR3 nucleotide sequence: TGTGCCAGCAGCGGACTAGCGGGGCCCCGGCAGTACTTC. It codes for CASSGLAGPRQYF.

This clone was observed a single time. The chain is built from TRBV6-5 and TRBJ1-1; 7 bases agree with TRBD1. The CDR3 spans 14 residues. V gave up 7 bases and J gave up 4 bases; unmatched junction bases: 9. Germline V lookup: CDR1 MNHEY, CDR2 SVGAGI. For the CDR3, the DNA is TGTGCCAGCACCGTTCGACAGGGCGGCACTGAAGCTTTCTTT. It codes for CASTVRQGGTEAFF.

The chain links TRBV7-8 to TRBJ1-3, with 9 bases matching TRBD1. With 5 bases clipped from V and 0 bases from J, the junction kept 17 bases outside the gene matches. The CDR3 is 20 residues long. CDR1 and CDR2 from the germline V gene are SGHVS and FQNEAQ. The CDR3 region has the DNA TGTGCCAGCAGCCGAAAAGGGACAGGGCGAACCCGTAGCTCTGGAAACACCATATATTTT. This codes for CASSRKGTGRTRSSGNTIYF.

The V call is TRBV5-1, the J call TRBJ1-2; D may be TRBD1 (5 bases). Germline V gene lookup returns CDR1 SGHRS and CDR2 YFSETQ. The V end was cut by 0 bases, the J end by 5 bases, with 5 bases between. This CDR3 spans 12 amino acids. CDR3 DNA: TGCGCCAGCAGCTTGGCAGGGTATGGCTACACCTTC. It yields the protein CASSLAGYGYTF.

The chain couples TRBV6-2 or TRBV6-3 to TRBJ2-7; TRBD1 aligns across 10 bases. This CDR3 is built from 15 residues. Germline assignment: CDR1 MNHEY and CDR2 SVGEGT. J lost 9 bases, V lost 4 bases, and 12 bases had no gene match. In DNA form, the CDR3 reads TGTGCCAGCAGTTTTCCCCCGGGACAGGGGAAGATGCAGTACTTC. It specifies CASSFPPGQGKMQYF.

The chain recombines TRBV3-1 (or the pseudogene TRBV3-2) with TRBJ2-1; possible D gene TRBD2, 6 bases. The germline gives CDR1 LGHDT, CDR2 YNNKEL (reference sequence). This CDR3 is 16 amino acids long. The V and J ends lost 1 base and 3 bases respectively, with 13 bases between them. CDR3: CASSQGVAVDYNEQFF. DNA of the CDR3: TGTGCCAGCAGCCAAGGTGTAGCGGTAGACTACAATGAGCAGTTCTTC.

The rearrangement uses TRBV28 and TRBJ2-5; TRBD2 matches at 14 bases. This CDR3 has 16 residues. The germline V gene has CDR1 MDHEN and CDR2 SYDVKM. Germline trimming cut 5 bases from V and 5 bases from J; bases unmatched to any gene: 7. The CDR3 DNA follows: TGTGCCAGCAGTCCGGGACTAGCGGGAGTGAGGGAGACCCAGTACTTC. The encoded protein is CASSPGLAGVRETQYF.

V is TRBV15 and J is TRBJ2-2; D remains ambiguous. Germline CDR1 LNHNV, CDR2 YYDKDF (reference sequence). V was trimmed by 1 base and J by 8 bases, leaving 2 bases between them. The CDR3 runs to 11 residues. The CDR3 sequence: CATSRAGELFF. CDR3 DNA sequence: TGTGCCACCAGCAGAGCTGGGGAGCTGTTTTTT.

The CDR3 loop is CASSPRTGGTSPLHF. The DNA for the CDR3 is TGTGCCAGCAGCCCGAGGACAGGGGGAACTTCACCCCTCCACTTT. The V and J genes are TRBV7-7 and TRBJ1-6; 10 nucleotides match TRBD1. Germline lookup yields CDR1 SSHAT and CDR2 FNYEAQ (reference sequence). The CDR3 loop spans 15 amino acids. Trimming cost V 5 bases and J 9 bases; bases outside gene matches: 7.

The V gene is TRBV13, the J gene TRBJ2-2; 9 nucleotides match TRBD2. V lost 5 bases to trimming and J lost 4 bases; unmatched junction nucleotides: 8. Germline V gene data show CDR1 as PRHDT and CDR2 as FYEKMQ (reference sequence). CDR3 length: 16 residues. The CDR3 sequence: CASSPRSSGITGELFF. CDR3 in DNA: TGTGCCAGCAGCCCCCGATCTAGCGGGATCACCGGGGAGCTGTTTTTT.

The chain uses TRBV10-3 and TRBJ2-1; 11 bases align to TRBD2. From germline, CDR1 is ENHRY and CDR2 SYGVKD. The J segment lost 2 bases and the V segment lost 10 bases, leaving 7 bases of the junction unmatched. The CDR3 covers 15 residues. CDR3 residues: CATRLAGTTYNEQFF. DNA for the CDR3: TGTGCCACCCGACTAGCGGGAACCACCTACAATGAGCAGTTCTTC.

CDR3 bases: TGTGCCAGCTCGTCAACGGGGGTAGGGAACACTGAAGCTTTCTTT. This encodes CASSSTGVGNTEAFF. This chain links TRBV18 with TRBJ1-1; possibly TRBD1 for D (5 bases). With 6 bases removed from V and 1 base from J, the gap between germline ends came to 15 bases. Germline values: CDR1 KGHSH, CDR2 LQKENI. The length of the CDR3 is 15 residues.

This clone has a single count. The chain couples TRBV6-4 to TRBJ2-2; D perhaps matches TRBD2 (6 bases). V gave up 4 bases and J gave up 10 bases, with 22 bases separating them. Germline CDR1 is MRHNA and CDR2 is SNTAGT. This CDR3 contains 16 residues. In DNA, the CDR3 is TGTGCCAGCAGTGCCGGGGGAGCGGAGGCCCCCTTGGAGCTGTTTTTT. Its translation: CASSAGGAEAPLELFF.

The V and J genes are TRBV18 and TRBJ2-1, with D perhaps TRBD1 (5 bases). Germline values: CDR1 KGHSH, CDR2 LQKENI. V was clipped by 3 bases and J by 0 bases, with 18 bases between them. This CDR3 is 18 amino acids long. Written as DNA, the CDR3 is TGTGCCAGCTCACCTAAACTTGACAGCATGAGCTCCTACAATGAGCAGTTCTTC. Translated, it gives CASSPKLDSMSSYNEQFF.

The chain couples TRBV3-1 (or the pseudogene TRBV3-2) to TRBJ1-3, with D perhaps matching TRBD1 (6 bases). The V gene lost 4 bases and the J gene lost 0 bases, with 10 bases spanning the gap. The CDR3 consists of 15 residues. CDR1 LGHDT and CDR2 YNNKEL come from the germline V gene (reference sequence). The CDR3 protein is CASSRDTISGNTIYF. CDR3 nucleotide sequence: TGTGCCAGCAGCCGGGACACCATCTCTGGAAACACCATATATTTT.

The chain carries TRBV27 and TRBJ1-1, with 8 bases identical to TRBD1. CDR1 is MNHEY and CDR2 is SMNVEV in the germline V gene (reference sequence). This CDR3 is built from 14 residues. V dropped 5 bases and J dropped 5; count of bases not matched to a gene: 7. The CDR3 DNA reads TGTGCCAGCAGTGCCACGACAGGGGAGACTGAAGCTTTCTTT. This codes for CASSATTGETEAFF.

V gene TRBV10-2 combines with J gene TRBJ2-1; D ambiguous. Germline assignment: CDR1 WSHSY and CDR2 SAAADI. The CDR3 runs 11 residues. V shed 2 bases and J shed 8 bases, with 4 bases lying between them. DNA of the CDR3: TGCGCCAGCAGTGAGCACTATGAGCAGTTCTTC. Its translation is CASSEHYEQFF.

CDR3 DNA sequence: TGTGCCAGCAGCCTTCAAGGGGGACCTTCGCCAAATTCACCCCTCCACTTT. This sequence encodes CASSLQGGPSPNSPLHF. The rearrangement joins TRBV9 to TRBJ1-6; D might be TRBD1 (6 bases). Germline values: CDR1 SGDLS, CDR2 YYNGEE. This CDR3 spans 17 amino acids. The V end lost 4 bases, the J end lost 7 bases, and 21 bases lay between the germline ends. Together with reference TRBV9 and TRBJ1-6, the CDR3 gives the full variable domain: DSGVTQTPKHLITATGQRVTLRCSPRSGDLSVYWYQQSLDQGLQFLIQYYNGEERAKGNILERFSAQQFPDLHSELNLSSLELGDSALYFCASSLQGGPSPNSPLHFGNGTRLTVT.

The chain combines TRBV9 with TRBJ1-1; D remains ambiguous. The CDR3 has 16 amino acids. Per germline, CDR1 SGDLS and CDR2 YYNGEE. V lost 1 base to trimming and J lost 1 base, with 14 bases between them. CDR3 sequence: CASSVNPGRSNTEAFF. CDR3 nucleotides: TGTGCCAGCAGCGTAAACCCAGGTCGGTCGAACACTGAAGCTTTCTTT.

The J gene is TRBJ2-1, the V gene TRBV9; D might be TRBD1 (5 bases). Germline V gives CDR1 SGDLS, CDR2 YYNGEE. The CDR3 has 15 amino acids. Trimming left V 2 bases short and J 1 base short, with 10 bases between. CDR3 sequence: CASSVVAGSYNEQFF. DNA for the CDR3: TGTGCCAGCAGCGTCGTGGCAGGGTCCTACAATGAGCAGTTCTTC.